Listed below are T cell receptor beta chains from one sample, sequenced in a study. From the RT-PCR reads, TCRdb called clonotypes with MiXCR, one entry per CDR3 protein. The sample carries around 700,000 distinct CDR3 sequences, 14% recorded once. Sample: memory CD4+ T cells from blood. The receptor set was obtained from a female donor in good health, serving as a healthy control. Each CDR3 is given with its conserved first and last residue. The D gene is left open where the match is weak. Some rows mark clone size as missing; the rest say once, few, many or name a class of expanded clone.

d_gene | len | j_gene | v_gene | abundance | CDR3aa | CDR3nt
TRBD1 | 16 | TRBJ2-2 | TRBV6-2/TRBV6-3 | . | CASSPTGTGKAGELFF | TGTGCCAGCAGCCCAACCGGGACAGGGAAAGCCGGGGAGCTGTTTTTT
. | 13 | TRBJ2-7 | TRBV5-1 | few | CASSLPFSNEQYF | TGCGCCAGCAGCTTGCCGTTTTCAAATGAGCAGTACTTC
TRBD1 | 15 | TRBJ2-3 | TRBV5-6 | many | CASSVGQGPTDTQYF | TGTGCCAGCAGCGTCGGACAGGGGCCCACAGATACGCAGTATTTT
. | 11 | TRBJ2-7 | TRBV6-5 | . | CASRTSYEQYF | TGTGCCAGCAGGACCTCCTACGAGCAGTACTTC
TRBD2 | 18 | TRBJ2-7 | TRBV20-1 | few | CSGTGGGLSGSVGNEQYF | TGCAGTGGTACCGGGGGCGGGTTGAGCGGGAGCGTAGGGAACGAGCAGTACTTC
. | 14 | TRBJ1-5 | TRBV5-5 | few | CASSLARTNQPQHF | TGTGCCAGCAGCTTAGCCCGGACCAATCAGCCCCAGCATTTT
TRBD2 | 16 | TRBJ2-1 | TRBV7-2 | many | CASSPLSGSSYNEQFF | TGTGCCAGCAGCCCACTTAGCGGGTCCTCCTACAATGAGCAGTTCTTC
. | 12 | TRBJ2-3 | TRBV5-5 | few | CASSPYQDTQYF | TGTGCCAGCAGCCCTTATCAAGATACGCAGTATTTT
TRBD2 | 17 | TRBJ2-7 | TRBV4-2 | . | CASSQGGLAGKNYEQYF | TGTGCCAGCAGCCAAGGGGGACTAGCGGGGAAGAACTACGAGCAGTACTTC
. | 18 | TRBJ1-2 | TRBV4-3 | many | CASSQDIWAGGAPYGYTF | TGCGCCAGCAGCCAAGATATCTGGGCAGGTGGCGCCCCGTATGGCTACACCTTC
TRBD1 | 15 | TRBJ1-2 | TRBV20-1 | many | CSASLGTGGYGGYTF | TGCAGTGCATCCCTGGGGACAGGGGGTTACGGTGGCTACACCTTC
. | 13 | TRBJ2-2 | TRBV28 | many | CASSLSGTVVLFF | TGTGCCAGCAGTTTATCCGGGACGGTTGTGCTGTTTTTT
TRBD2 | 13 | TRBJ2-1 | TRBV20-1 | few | CSASLAGVYEQFF | TGCAGTGCTAGTCTAGCGGGAGTGTATGAGCAGTTCTTC
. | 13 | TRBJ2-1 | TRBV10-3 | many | CASREPSYNEQFF | TGTGCCAGTCGGGAGCCCTCCTACAATGAGCAGTTCTTC
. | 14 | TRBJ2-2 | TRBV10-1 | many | CASSVSPSTGELFF | TGCGCCAGCAGTGTTTCCCCCAGCACCGGGGAGCTGTTTTTT
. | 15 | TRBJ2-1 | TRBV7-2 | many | CASSLDGSLAREQFF | TGTGCCAGCAGCTTAGACGGATCTCTGGCTCGAGAGCAGTTCTTC
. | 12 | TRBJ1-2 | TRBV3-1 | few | CASSPTEYGYTF | TGTGCCAGCAGTCCCACCGAGTATGGCTACACCTTC
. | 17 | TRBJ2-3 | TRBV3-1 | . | CASSQGWRDSTTDTQYF | TGTGCCAGCAGCCAAGGTTGGAGGGACTCAACCACAGATACGCAGTATTTT
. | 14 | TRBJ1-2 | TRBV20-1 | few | CSASVQGQHYGYTF | TGCAGTGCTTCCGTACAGGGTCAACACTATGGCTACACCTTC
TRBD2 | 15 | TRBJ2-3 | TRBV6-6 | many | CASRAGVGGQDTQYF | TGTGCCAGCAGAGCGGGGGTGGGCGGGCAAGATACGCAGTATTTT
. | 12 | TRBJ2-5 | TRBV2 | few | CASRTNTGTQYF | TGTGCCAGCAGGACCAACACGGGAACCCAGTACTTC
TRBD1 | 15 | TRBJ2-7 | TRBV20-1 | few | CSATRNRGSWDEQYF | TGCAGTGCCACACGTAACAGGGGTTCATGGGACGAGCAGTACTTC
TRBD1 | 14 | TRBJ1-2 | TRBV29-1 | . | CSVDEGQGLNGYTF | TGCAGCGTTGACGAAGGACAGGGCCTGAACGGCTACACCTTC
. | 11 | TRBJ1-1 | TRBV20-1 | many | CSATGRTEAFF | TGCAGTGCTACAGGTCGGACTGAAGCTTTCTTT
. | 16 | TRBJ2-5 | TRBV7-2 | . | CASSLYFRGSQETQYF | TGTGCCAGCAGCTTATATTTTAGGGGGTCTCAAGAGACCCAGTACTTC
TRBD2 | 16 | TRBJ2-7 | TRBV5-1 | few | CASSPGLAGRFYEQYF | TGCGCCAGCAGCCCCGGACTAGCGGGACGATTCTACGAGCAGTACTTC
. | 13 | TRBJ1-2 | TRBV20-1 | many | CSASQESNYGYTF | TGCAGTGCTAGTCAAGAGTCTAACTATGGCTACACCTTC
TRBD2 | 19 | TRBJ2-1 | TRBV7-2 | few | CASSTPSGRPQGTYNEQFF | TGTGCCAGCAGCACCCCTAGCGGGAGGCCTCAAGGCACCTACAATGAGCAGTTCTTC
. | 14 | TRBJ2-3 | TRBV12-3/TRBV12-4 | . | CALGAADSTDTQYF | TGTGCCTTAGGGGCAGCCGATAGCACAGATACGCAGTATTTT
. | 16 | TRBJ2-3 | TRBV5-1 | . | CASSPGGTARTDTQYF | TGCGCCAGCAGCCCGGGCGGGACAGCAAGGACAGATACGCAGTATTTT
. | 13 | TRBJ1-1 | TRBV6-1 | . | CASSESRNTEAFF | TGTGCCAGCAGTGAATCCAGGAACACTGAAGCTTTCTTT
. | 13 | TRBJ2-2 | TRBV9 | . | CASTTDLSGELFF | TGTGCCAGCACCACGGACCTTTCCGGGGAGCTGTTTTTT
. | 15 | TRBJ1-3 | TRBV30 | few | CAWSVTGTSGNTIYF | TGTGCCTGGAGTGTAACAGGGACCTCTGGAAACACCATATATTTT
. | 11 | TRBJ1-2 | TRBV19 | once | CASSGSYGYTF | TGTGCCAGTAGTGGAAGCTATGGCTACACCTTC
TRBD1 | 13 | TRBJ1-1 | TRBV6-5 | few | CASSYSTGEVAFF | TGTGCCAGCAGTTACTCCACAGGGGAGGTAGCTTTCTTT
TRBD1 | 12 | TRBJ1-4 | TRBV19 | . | CASNLTGEKLFF | TGTGCCAGTAACCTGACAGGGGAAAAACTGTTTTTT
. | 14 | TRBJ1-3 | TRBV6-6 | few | CASSSQNSGNTIYF | TGTGCCAGCAGTTCACAGAACTCTGGAAACACCATATATTTT
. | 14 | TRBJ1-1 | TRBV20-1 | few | CSARESGPNTEAFF | TGCAGTGCTAGAGAGTCAGGACCGAACACTGAAGCTTTCTTT
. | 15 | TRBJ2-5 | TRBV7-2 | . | CASSLVPDDKETQYF | TGTGCCAGCAGCTTAGTGCCGGATGACAAAGAGACCCAGTACTTC
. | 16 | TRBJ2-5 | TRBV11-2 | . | CATSRVGGGVQETQYF | TGTGCCACCTCCCGGGTTGGGGGAGGCGTACAAGAGACCCAGTACTTC
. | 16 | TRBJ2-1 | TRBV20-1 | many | CSARPPDRYFYNEQFF | TGCAGTGCTAGACCTCCGGACAGATACTTCTACAATGAGCAGTTCTTC
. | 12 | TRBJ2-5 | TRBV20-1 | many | CSAPAQGETQYF | TGCAGTGCGCCGGCTCAGGGAGAGACCCAGTACTTC
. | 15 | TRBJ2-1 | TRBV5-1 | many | CASSLGDLLYNEQFF | TGCGCCAGCAGCTTGGGCGATCTACTTTACAATGAGCAGTTCTTC
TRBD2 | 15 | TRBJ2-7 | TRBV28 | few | CASSVPSGNSGEQYF | TGTGCCAGCAGTGTCCCTAGCGGGAACTCTGGCGAGCAGTACTTC
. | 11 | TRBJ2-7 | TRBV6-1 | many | CASSGYYEQYF | TGTGCCAGCAGTGGATACTACGAGCAGTACTTC
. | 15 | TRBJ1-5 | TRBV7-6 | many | CASSLSGNSNQPQHF | TGTGCCAGCAGTTTATCTGGGAATAGCAATCAGCCCCAGCATTTT
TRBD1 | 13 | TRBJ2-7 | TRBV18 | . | CASSQGTGYEQYF | TGTGCCAGCTCACAAGGGACAGGTTACGAGCAGTACTTC
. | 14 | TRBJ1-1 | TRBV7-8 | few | CASSSPGGDTEAFF | TGTGCCAGCAGCTCCCCTGGGGGCGACACTGAAGCTTTCTTT
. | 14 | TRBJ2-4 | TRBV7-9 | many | CASSAQGRGDIQYF | TGTGCCAGCAGCGCCCAGGGGAGAGGAGACATTCAGTACTTC
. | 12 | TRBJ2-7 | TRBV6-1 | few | CASRDAWDEQYF | TGTGCCAGCAGGGACGCATGGGACGAGCAGTACTTC
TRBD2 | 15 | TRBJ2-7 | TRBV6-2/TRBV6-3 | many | CASSYSSGGSYEQYF | TGTGCCAGCAGTTACTCGTCGGGGGGGAGTTACGAGCAGTACTTC